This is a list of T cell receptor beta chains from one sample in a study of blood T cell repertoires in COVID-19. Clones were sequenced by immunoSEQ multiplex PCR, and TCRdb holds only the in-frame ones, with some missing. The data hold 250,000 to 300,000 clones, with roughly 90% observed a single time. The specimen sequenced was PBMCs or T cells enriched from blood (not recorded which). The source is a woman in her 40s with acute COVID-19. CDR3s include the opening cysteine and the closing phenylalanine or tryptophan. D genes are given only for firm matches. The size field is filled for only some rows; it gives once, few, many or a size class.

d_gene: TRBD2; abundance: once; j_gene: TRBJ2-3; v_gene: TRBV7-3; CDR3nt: TGTGCCAGCAGCTTAGAGCGGGGGACCACAGATACGCAGTATTTT; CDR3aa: CASSLERGTTDTQYF
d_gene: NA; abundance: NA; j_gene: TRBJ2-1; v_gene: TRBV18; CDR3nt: TGTGCCAGCTCACCAGAGGTAAACAATGAGCAGTTCTTC; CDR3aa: CASSPEVNNEQFF
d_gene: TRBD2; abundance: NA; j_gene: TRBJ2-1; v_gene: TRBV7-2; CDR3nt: TGTGCCAGCAGAGGTAGCGGGATGGGCTCCTACAATGAGCAGTTCTTC; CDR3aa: CASRGSGMGSYNEQFF
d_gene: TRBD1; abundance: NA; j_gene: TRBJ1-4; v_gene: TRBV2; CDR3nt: TGTGCCAGCAGGGACAGGGGTTTGGGTGAAAAACTGTTTTTT; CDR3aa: CASRDRGLGEKLFF
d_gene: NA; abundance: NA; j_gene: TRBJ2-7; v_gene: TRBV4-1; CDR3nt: TGCGCCAGCAGCCAAGCTCCGGGAACCCCCTACGAGCAGTACTTC; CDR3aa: CASSQAPGTPYEQYF
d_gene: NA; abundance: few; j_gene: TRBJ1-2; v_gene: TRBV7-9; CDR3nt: TGTGCCAGCAGCTTAGCGCAAGGGGATGGCTACACCTTC; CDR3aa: CASSLAQGDGYTF
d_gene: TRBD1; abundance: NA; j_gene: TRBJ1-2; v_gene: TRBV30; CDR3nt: TGTGCCTGGAGTGTAACCCGGACAGGGGTAGGCTACACCTTC; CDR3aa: CAWSVTRTGVGYTF
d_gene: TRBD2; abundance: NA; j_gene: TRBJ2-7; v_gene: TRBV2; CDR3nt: TGTGCCAGCAGTGCTCTAGCGGGAGGTACCTACGAGCAGTACTTC; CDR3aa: CASSALAGGTYEQYF
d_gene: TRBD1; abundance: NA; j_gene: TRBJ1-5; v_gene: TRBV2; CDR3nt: TGTGCCAGCAGACCCGGACAGGGGATCAATCAGCCCCAGCATTTT; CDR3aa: CASRPGQGINQPQHF
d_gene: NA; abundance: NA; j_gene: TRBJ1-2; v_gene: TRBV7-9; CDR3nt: TGTGCCAGCAGCATTGGAGGGGCCTATGGCTACACCTTC; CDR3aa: CASSIGGAYGYTF
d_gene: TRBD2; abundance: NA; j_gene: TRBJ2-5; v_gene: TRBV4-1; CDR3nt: TGCGCCAGCAGCCAAATACTAGCGGGAGGTGTCTCCGAGACCCAGTACTTC; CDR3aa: CASSQILAGGVSETQYF
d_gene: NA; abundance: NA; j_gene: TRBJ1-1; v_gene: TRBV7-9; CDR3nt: TGTGCCAGCGGTCCTAAGAACACTGAAGCTTTCTTT; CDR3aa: CASGPKNTEAFF
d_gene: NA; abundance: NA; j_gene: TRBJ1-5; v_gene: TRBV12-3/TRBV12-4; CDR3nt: TGTGCCAGCAGTTTTAGACAGAATCAGCCCCAGCATTTT; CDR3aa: CASSFRQNQPQHF
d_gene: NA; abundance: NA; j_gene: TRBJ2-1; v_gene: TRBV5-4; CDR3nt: TGTGCCAGCAGCCCGACAGCAGGGACCTACAATGAGCAGTTCTTC; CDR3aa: CASSPTAGTYNEQFF
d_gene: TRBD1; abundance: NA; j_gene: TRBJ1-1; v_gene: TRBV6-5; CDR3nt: TGTGCCAGCAGAACCGGGACAGGGCATGAAGCTTTCTTT; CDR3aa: CASRTGTGHEAFF
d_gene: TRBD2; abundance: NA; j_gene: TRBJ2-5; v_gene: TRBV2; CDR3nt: TGTGCCAGCAGCCCTGCTGGGACTAGTGGCGAGACCCAGTACTTC; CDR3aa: CASSPAGTSGETQYF
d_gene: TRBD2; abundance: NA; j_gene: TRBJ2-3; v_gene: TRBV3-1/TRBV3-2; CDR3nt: TGTGCCAGCAGCCAAGTTCCAGCGGGGTTAGAAGATACGCAGTATTTT; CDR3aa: CASSQVPAGLEDTQYF
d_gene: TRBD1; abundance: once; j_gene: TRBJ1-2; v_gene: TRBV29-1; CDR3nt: TGCAGCGTTGAAGGTAACGCAGGGGGCCGGTATGGCTACACCTTC; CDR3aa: CSVEGNAGGRYGYTF
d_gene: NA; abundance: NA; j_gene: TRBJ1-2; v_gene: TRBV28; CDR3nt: TGTGCCAGCAGTTTAAGCAACTTCTATGGCTACACCTTC; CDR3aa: CASSLSNFYGYTF
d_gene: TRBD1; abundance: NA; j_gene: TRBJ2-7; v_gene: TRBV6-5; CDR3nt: TGTGCCAGCAGTCCCGGACAGGGGGCCTACGAGCAGTACTTC; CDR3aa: CASSPGQGAYEQYF
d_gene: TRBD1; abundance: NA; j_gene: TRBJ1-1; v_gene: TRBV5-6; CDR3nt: TGTGCCAGCAGCTTGGAAGGGACAGGGAATGAAGCTTTCTTT; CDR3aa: CASSLEGTGNEAFF
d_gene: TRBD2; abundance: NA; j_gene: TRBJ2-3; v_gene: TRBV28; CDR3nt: TGTGCCAGCAGCCCAGCGGGACGTAAGGCAGATACGCAGTATTTT; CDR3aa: CASSPAGRKADTQYF
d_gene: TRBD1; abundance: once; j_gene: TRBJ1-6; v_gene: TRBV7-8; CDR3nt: TGTGCCAGCAGCGTTGGACAGGGGACCAGCTCCTATAATTCACCCCTCCACTTT; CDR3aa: CASSVGQGTSSYNSPLHF
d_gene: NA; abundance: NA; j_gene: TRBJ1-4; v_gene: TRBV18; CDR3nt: TGTGCCAGCTCACCGACCACGAGGGAAAAACTGTTTTTT; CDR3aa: CASSPTTREKLFF
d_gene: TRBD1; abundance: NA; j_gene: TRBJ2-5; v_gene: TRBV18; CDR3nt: TGTGCCAGCTCACTTCGGACAGGGGGCTGGGAGACCCAGTACTTC; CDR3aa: CASSLRTGGWETQYF
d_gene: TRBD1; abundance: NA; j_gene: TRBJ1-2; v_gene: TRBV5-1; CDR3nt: TGCGCCAGCAGCTTAGCCGGACAGGTCTATGGCTACACCTTC; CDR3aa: CASSLAGQVYGYTF
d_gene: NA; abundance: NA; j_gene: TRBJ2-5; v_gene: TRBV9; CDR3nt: TGTGCCAGCAGCGTAGCACATCAGGAGACCCAGTACTTC; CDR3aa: CASSVAHQETQYF
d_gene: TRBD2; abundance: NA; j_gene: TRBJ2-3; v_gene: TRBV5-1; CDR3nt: TGCGCCAGCAGACTAGGACTAGCGGGATCCACAGATACGCAGTATTTT; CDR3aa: CASRLGLAGSTDTQYF
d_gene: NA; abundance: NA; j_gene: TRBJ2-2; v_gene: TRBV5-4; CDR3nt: TGTGCCAGCAGCTTGGGGACTAACACCGGGGAGCTGTTTTTT; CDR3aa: CASSLGTNTGELFF